This T cell receptor beta chain was documented in a study of human T cells and chemical hapten exposure. Study-level information: Per-sample TCR yield variation was attributed mainly to small pooled library volume differences.

Using its own MiXCR run on the RACE reads, TCRdb lists one record per CDR3 protein. The repertoire consists of about 120,000 distinct CDR3 sequences, with over 9% occurring once and the leading ten covering approximately 2.5%. The study's findings and limits: PT1 expanded TCR numbers rose with patch test score. The number of TCRs above 1 in 1000 frequency did not change after DPC sensitization.

This clonotype came up many times. The antigen remains unidentified. Time point denoted: patch test 3, about 24 weeks after DPC sensitization. Treatment described: therapeutic diphenylcyclopropenone sensitization with weekly scalp DPC. CDR3 length equals 15 residues. The V segment lost 5 bases and the J segment 6 bases; nucleotides outside the gene matches: 5. Germline CDR1 is MNHEY and CDR2 is SMNVEV (reference sequence). The specimen was whole blood, collected in connection with sensitization to the hapten diphenylcyclopropenone (DPC). The source is a woman aged 45 to 65 with alopecia areata. Some clones in this sample may be carry-over from other donors' samples. The genes are TRBV27 and TRBJ2-3; 13 bases align to TRBD2. The CDR3 here is CASSPGLAGYDTQYF. The CDR3 DNA reads TGTGCCAGCAGTCCGGGACTAGCGGGATACGATACGCAGTATTTT.